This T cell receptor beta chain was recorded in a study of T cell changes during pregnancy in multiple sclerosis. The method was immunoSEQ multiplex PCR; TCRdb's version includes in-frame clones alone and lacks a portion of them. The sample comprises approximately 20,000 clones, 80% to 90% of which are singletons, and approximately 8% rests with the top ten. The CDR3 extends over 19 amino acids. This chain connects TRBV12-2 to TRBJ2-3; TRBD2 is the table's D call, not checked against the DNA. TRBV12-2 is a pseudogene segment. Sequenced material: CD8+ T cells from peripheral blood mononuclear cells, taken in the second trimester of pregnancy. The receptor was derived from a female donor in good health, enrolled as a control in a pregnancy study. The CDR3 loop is CASRLYAGGLCLSTDTQYF. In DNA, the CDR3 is TGTGCAAGTCGCTTATACGCGGGGGGGCTGTGCTTGAGCACAGATACGCAGTATTTT.